The rows below give T cell receptor beta chains drawn from one sample of a study of blood T cell repertoires in COVID-19. Sequenced by immunoSEQ multiplex PCR; TCRdb stores in-frame clones only, minus some. The sample has 200,000 to 300,000 clones; 85% to 95% are singletons. What was sequenced was peripheral blood. The receptors derive from a man aged 25 to 40 with COVID-19, enrolled during active disease. Both conserved end residues are part of each CDR3. D genes are given only for firm matches. Clone size is stated in some rows and not others, as once, few, many or a class when expanded.

NA,NA,TRBJ1-2,TRBV5-1,TGCGCCAGCAGCTTGGAGGGGGAACTGGGGTATGGCTACACCTTC,CASSLEGELGYGYTF
NA,NA,TRBJ1-4,TRBV5-4,TGTGCCAGCAGCTATCGGGCACAGGGCCCTGAAAAACTGTTTTTT,CASSYRAQGPEKLFF
NA,NA,TRBJ2-5,TRBV2,TGTGCCACCAGCCTAGGGGGGGCAGAGACCCAGTACTTC,CATSLGGAETQYF
NA,NA,TRBJ1-1,TRBV18,TGTGCCAGCTCAACGGGGGGCGGGACTGAAGCTTTCTTT,CASSTGGGTEAFF
NA,NA,TRBJ1-1,TRBV12-2,TGTGCAAGTCGCTCCCCTCGGTTGAACACTGAAGCTTTCTTT,CASRSPRLNTEAFF
NA,TRBD1,TRBJ2-2,TRBV5-1,TGCGCCAGCAGCCAGCGCCCGGGACAGGGGTCCGGGGAGCTGTTTTTT,CASSQRPGQGSGELFF
NA,TRBD1,TRBJ1-5,TRBV4-1,TGCGCCAGCGCCAGACAGGGTAGCAATCAGCCCCAGCATTTT,CASARQGSNQPQHF
NA,TRBD1,TRBJ1-4,TRBV19,TGTGCCAGTAACCAGGGGGCGCAAAAACTGTTTTTT,CASNQGAQKLFF
once,NA,TRBJ1-5,TRBV3-1/TRBV3-2,TGTGCCAGCAGCCAGGTATCAGGGGCCCAGCCCCAGCATTTT,CASSQVSGAQPQHF
NA,TRBD1,TRBJ2-7,TRBV12-3/TRBV12-4,TGTGCCAGCAGTTGGGACAGAACCTACGAGCAGTACTTC,CASSWDRTYEQYF
NA,NA,TRBJ2-2,TRBV9,TGTGCCAGCAGCGTAGGGGGGCGGAACACCGGGGAGCTGTTTTTT,CASSVGGRNTGELFF
NA,TRBD1,TRBJ1-1,TRBV5-5,TGTGCCAGCAGCCTGGGACGGATCCCAGGGGGGTGGACTGAAGCTTTCTTT,CASSLGRIPGGWTEAFF
NA,TRBD1,TRBJ1-2,TRBV20-1,TGCAGTGCTAGTTCCGACAGGGGGCCGCTTGGAGGCTACACCTTC,CSASSDRGPLGGYTF
NA,TRBD1,TRBJ1-6,TRBV7-9,TGTGCCAGCAGCTTAGATGTAGGGGGACAGCCTTCACCCCTCCACTTT,CASSLDVGGQPSPLHF
few,NA,TRBJ2-3,TRBV6-2/TRBV6-3,TGTGCCAGCAGTCATCGACTAGTAGGAGATACGCAGTATTTT,CASSHRLVGDTQYF
few,TRBD2,TRBJ2-2,TRBV2,TGTGCCAGCAGCAAAAGGTGGCTAGCGGGGGGGCCGAGAAGGGACGGGGAGCTGTTTTTT,CASSKRWLAGGPRRDGELFF
NA,TRBD1,TRBJ2-2,TRBV4-2,TGTGCCAGCAGCCTAAAAGTGGACAGGGGGGGACCCGGGGAGCTGTTTTTT,CASSLKVDRGGPGELFF
NA,NA,TRBJ2-6,TRBV3-1/TRBV3-2,TGTGCCAGCAGCCAGAGGGGGTCTGGGGCCAACGTCCTGACTTTC,CASSQRGSGANVLTF
NA,TRBD1,TRBJ2-2,TRBV18,TGTGCCAGCTCGGCCGGGACAGGAGCCGGTGGGGAGCTGTTTTTT,CASSAGTGAGGELFF
NA,TRBD1,TRBJ2-7,TRBV6-1,TGTGCCAGCAGTGAATGGGGGACAGGGAGCTCCTACGAGCAGTACTTC,CASSEWGTGSSYEQYF
NA,TRBD2,TRBJ2-3,TRBV18,TGTGCCAGCTCACCCTCGACTAGCGGGGGGGCTGATACGCAGTATTTT,CASSPSTSGGADTQYF
NA,NA,TRBJ1-2,TRBV21-1,TGTGCCAGCAGCAATAGAGGGGGCTCTGCTGGCTACACCTTC,CASSNRGGSAGYTF
NA,NA,TRBJ2-5,TRBV4-1,TGCGCCAGCAGCCAAGAGGCTAGCGCGGAGACCCAGTACTTC,CASSQEASAETQYF
NA,TRBD2,TRBJ2-3,TRBV10-1,TGCGCCAGCAGGCGGACTAGCGGGGGTGTAAGAGATACGCAGTATTTT,CASRRTSGGVRDTQYF
NA,NA,TRBJ2-7,TRBV6-5,TGTGCCAGCTCTCCTCCTCAACAAACGTGGCAGTACTTC,CASSPPQQTWQYF
once,TRBD1,TRBJ1-2,TRBV6-5,TGTGCCAGCAGTCCTAACGGACAGGCCTCCTATGGCTACACCTTC,CASSPNGQASYGYTF